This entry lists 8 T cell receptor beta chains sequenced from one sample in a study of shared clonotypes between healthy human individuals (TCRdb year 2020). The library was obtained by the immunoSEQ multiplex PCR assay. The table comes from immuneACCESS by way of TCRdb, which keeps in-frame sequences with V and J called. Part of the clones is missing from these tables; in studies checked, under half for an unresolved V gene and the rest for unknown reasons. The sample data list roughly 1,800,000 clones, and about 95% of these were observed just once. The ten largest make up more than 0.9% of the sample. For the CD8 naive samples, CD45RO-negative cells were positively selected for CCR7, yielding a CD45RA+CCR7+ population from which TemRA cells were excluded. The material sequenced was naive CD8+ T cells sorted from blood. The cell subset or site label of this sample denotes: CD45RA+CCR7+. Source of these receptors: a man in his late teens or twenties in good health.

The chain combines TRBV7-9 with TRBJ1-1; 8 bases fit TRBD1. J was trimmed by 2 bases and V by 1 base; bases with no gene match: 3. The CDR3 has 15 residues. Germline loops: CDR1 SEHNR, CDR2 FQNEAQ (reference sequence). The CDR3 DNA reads TGTGCCAGCAGCTTAGACGACAGGGGAAACACTGAAGCTTTCTTT. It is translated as CASSLDDRGNTEAFF.

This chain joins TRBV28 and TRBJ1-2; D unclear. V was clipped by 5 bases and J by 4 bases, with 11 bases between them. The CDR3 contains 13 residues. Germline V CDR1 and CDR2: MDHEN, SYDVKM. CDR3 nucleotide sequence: TGTGCCAGCAGTGGCGAAATGATCTATGGCTACACCTTC. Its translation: CASSGEMIYGYTF.

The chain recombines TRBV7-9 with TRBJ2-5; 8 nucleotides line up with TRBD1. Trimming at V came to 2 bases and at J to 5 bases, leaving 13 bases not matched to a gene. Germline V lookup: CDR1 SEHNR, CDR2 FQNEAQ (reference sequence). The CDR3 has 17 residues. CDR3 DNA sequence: TGTGCCAGCAGCTTATACCTCGGACAGGGCATGGGTGAGACCCAGTACTTC. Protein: CASSLYLGQGMGETQYF.

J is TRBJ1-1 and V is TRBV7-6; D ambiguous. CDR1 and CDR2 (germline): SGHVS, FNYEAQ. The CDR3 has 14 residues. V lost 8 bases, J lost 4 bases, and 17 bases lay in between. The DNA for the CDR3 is TGTGCCAGCTTCGAGGAGGTTTTGGGCACTGAAGCTTTCTTT. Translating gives CASFEEVLGTEAFF. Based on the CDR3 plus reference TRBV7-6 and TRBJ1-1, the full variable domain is GAGVSQSPRYKVTKRGQDVALRCDPISGHVSLYWYRQALGQGPEFLTYFNYEAQQDKSGLPNDRFSAERPEGSISTLTIQRTEQRDSAMYRCASFEEVLGTEAFFGQGTRLTVV.

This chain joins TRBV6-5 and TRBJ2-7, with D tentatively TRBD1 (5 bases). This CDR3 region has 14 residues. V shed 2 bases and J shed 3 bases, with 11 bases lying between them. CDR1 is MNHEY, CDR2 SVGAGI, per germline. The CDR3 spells CASSYPDRIYEQYF. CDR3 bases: TGTGCCAGCAGTTACCCCGACAGAATCTACGAGCAGTACTTC.

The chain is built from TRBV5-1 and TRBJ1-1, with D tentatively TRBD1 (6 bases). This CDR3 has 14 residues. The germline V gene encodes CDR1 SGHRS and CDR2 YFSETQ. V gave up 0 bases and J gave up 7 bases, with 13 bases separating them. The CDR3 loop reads CASSLASGGLEAFF. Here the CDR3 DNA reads TGCGCCAGCAGCTTGGCGTCCGGGGGCCTTGAAGCTTTCTTT.

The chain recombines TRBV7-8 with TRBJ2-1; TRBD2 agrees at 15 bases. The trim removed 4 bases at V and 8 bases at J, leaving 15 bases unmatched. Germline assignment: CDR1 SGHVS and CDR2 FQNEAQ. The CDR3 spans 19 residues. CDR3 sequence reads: CASSYGTSGRLYPADEQFF. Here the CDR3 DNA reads TGTGCCAGCAGCTACGGGACTAGCGGGAGGCTGTACCCGGCGGATGAGCAGTTCTTC. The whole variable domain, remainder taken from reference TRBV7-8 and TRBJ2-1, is GAGVSQSPRYKVAKRGQDVALRCDPISGHVSLFWYQQALGQGPEFLTYFQNEAQLDKSGLPSDRFFAERPEGSVSTLKIQRTQQEDSAVYLCASSYGTSGRLYPADEQFFGPGTRLTVL.

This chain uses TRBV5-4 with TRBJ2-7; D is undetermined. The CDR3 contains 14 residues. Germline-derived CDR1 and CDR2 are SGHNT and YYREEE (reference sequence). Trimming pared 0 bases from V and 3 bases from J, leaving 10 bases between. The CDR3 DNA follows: TGTGCCAGCAGCTTGGATGCCGTCTTCTACGAGCAGTACTTC. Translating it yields CASSLDAVFYEQYF.